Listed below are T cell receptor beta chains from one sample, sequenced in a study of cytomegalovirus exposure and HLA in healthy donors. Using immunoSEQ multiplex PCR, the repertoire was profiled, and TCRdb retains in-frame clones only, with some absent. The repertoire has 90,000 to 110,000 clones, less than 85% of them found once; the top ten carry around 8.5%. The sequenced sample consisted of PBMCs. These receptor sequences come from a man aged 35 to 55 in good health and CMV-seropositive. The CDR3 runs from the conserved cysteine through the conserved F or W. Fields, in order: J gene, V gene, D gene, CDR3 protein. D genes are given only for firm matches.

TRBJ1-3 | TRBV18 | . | CASSPVRSGNTIYF
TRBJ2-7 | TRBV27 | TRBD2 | CASSFSGSGGQRYF
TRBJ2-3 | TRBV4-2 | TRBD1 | CASSQAQGDTQYF
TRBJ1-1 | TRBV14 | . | CASSPSVGYREEAFF
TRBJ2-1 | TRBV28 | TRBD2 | CASSLLRGSSYNEQFF
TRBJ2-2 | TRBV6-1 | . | CASRGSANTGELFF
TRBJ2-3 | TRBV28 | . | CASSTGSTDTQYF
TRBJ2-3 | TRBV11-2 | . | CASSPGLAYTDTQYF
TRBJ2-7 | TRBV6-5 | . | CASSYRGMTSEQYF
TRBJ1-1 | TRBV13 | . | CASTGPQGTEAFF
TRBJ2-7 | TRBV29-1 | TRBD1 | CSARDRVFEQYF
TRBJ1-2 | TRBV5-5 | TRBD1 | CASSRTGTGGEGYTF
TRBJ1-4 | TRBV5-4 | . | CASSPVGASSNEKLFF
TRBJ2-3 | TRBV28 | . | CASSLSGGSTDTQYF
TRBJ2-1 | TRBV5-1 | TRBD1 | CASSLEGQVYNEQFF
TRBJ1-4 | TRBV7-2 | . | CASSSRDKLRGKLFF
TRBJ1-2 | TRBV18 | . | CASSPDRNANYGYTF
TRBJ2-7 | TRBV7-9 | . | CASSLAGGVNEQYF
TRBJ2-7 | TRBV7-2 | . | CASSLQDVEQYF
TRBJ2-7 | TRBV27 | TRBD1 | CASSWDRAYEQYF
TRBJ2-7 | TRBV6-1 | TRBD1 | CASRTGTVGSYEQYF
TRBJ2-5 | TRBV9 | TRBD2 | CASSVGQGGGRVPQETQYF
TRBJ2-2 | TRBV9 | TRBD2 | CASSVGLAGGFGELFF
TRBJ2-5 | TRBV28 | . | CATNSGDLVETQYF
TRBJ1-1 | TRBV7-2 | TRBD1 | CASSLAQGVGTEAFF
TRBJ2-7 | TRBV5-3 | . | CARSACQGPAYEQYF
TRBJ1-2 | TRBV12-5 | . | CASGLVRLRERFNYGYTF
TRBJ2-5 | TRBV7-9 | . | CASSLGGAEQETQYF
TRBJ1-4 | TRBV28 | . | CASSLFGGRKDEKLFF